The T cell receptor beta chain described here comes from a study of blood T cell repertoires in COVID-19. Self-reported history from a screening survey and questionnaire set each donor's cohort. The germline gives CDR1 KGHSH, CDR2 LQKENI. This CDR3 is 14 amino acids long. Using immunoSEQ multiplex PCR, the repertoire was profiled, and TCRdb retains in-frame clones only, with some absent. The data contain roughly 270,000 clones, about four fifths of them seen just once; the ten biggest clones take up roughly 4.7%. Note on this clone: This may stem from a read error, because a much larger clone lies one nucleotide away. Other nucleotide sequences in the sample specify the same CDR3.

The sample comprised PBMCs or T cells enriched from blood (not recorded which). This receptor was obtained from a man aged 40-55 years who had been exposed to COVID-19. The chain carries TRBV18 and TRBJ1-4; TRBD1 agrees at 7 bases. The CDR3 nucleotides read TGTGCCAGCTCACCCCAGGGGGTGGATGAAAAATTGTTTTTT. This encodes CASSPQGVDEKLFF.